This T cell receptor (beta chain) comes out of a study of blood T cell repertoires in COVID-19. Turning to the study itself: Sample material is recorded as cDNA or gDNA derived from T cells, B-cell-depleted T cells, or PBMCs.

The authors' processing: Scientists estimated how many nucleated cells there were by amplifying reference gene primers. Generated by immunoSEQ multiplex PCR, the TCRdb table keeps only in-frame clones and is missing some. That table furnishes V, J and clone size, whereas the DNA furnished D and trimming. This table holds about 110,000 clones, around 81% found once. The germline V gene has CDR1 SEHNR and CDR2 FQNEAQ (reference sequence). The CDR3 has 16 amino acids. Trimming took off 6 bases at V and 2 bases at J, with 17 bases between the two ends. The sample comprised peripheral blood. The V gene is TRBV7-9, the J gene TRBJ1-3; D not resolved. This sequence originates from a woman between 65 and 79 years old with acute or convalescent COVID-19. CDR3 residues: CASSLPRSSTGNTIYF. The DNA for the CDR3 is TGTGCCAGCAGTCTACCGAGGAGCTCGACTGGAAACACCATATATTTT.